Listed below are T cell receptor beta chains from one sample, sequenced in a study of CD8 T cells in Susac syndrome. TCRdb recomputed calls from the immunoSEQ multiplex PCR reads with MiXCR, one row per CDR3 protein. This table has about 200,000 distinct CDR3 sequences, more than 85% appearing once. Sequenced material: CD4+ T cells from PBMCs. The receptors derive from a human donor with Susac syndrome. CDR3s include the opening cysteine and the closing phenylalanine or tryptophan. A D gene is named only where the DNA matches it firmly.

CDR3aa,v_gene,j_gene,d_gene
CSARGVGGDYGYTF,TRBV20-1,TRBJ1-2,TRBD1
CASSPMLEGTRDTIYF,TRBV18,TRBJ1-3,NA
CAISESQMNTEAFF,TRBV10-3,TRBJ1-1,NA
CASSELGGTEAFF,TRBV6-1,TRBJ1-1,NA
CASSELWDFDNYGYTF,TRBV2,TRBJ1-2,NA
CASSPPMADEQYF,TRBV18,TRBJ2-7,NA
CASSLPNRDDQPQHF,TRBV28,TRBJ1-5,NA
CSARAGPNRYNEQFF,TRBV20-1,TRBJ2-1,NA
CASSLGTGGADTQYF,TRBV4-2,TRBJ2-3,TRBD1
CASSFAGGRTGELFF,TRBV12-3/TRBV12-4,TRBJ2-2,TRBD2
CASSSRIGLAGYNEQFF,TRBV3-1,TRBJ2-1,TRBD2
CSARDEGTKRDTQYF,TRBV20-1,TRBJ2-3,NA
CASSLVRGGVTEAFF,TRBV5-1,TRBJ1-1,NA
CAISESELKIQETQYF,TRBV10-3,TRBJ2-5,NA
CASSQDAGSGNTEAFF,TRBV4-1,TRBJ1-1,NA
CASSEALANEKLFF,TRBV2,TRBJ1-4,NA
CASSQPLQGIGKNEQFF,TRBV4-1,TRBJ2-1,NA
CASSYREPSYEQYF,TRBV6-2/TRBV6-3,TRBJ2-7,NA
CASSIAGSNTGELFF,TRBV9,TRBJ2-2,TRBD2
CASSPPFGTGAYEQYF,TRBV18,TRBJ2-7,NA
CAWSRLGNQPQHF,TRBV30,TRBJ1-5,NA
CSVPLRGMNTEAFF,TRBV29-1,TRBJ1-1,NA
CASSQSGASTDTQYF,TRBV7-3,TRBJ2-3,NA
CASSGRNRTNTGELFF,TRBV2,TRBJ2-2,NA